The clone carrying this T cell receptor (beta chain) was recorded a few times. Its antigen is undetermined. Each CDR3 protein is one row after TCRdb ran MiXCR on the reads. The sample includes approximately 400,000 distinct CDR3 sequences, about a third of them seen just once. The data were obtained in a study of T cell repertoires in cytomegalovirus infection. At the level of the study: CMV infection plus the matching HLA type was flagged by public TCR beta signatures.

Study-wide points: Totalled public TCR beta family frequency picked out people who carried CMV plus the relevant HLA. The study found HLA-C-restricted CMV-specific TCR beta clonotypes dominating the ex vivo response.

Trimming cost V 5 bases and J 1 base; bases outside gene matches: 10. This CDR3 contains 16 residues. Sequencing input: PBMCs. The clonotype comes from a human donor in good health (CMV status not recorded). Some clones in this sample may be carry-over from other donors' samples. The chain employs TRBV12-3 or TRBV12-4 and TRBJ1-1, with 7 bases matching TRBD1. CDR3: CASSLYRQGGNTEAFF. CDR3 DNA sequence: TGTGCCAGCAGTCTATATCGACAGGGTGGGAACACTGAAGCTTTCTTT.